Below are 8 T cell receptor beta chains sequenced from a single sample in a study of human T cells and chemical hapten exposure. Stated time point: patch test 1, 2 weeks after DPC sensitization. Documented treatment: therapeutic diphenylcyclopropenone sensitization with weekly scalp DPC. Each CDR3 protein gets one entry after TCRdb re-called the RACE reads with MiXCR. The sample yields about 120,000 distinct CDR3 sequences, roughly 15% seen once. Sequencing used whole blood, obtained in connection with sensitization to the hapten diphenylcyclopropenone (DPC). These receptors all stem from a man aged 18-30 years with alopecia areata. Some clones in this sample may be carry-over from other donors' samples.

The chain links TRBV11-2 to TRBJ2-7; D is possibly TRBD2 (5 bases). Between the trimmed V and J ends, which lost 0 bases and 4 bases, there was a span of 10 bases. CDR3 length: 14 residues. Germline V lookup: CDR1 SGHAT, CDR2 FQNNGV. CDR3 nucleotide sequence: TGTGCCAGCAGCTTAGAACCGGGCGGGTACGAGCAGTACGTC. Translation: CASSLEPGGYEQYV.

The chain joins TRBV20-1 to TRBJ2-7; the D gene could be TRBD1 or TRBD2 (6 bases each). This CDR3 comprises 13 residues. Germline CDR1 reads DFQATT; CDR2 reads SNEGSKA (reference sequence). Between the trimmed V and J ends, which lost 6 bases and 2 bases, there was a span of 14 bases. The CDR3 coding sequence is TGCAGTGCCCCCGGGGGCACAGCCTACGAGCAGTACTTC. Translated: CSAPGGTAYEQYF.

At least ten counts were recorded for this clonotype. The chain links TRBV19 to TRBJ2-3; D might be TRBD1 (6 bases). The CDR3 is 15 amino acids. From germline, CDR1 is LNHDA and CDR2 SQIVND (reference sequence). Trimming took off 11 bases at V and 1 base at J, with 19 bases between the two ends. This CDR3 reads CASRREQGGTDTQYF. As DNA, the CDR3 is TGTGCCTCCCGCCGGGAACAGGGAGGCACAGATACGCAGTATTTT. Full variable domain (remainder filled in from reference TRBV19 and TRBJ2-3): DGGITQSPKYLFRKEGQNVTLSCEQNLNHDAMYWYRQDPGQGLRLIYYSQIVNDFQKGDIAEGYSVSREKKESFPLTVTSAQKNPTAFYLCASRREQGGTDTQYFGPGTRLTVL.

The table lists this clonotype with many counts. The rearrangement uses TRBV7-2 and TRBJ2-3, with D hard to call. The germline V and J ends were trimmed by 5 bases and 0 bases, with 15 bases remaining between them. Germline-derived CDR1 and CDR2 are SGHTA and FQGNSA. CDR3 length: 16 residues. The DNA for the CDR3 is TGTGCCAGCAGCGCCAAACCCCCTCTAAGCACAGATACGCAGTATTTT. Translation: CASSAKPPLSTDTQYF.

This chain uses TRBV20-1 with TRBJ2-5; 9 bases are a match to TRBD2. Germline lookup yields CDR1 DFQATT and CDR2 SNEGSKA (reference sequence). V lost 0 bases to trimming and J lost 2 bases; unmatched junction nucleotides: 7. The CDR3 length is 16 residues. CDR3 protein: CSAREVAGATQETQYF. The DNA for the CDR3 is TGCAGTGCTAGAGAGGTAGCGGGGGCCACTCAAGAGACCCAGTACTTC.

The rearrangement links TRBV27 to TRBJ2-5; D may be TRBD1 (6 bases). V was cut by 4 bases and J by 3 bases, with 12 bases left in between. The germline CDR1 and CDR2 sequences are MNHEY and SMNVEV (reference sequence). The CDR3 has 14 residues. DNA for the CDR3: TGTGCCAGCAGTTCCCGACAGGCAAAAGAGACCCAGTACTTC. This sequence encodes CASSSRQAKETQYF.

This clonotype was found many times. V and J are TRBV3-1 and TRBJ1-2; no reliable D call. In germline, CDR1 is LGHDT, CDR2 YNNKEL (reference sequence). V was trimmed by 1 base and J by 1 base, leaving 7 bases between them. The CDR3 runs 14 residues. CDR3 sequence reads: CASSQVPINYGYTF. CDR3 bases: TGTGCCAGCAGCCAAGTACCGATTAACTATGGCTACACCTTC. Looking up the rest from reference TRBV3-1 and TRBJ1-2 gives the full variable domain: DTAVSQTPKYLVTQMGNDKSIKCEQNLGHDTMYWYKQDSKKFLKIMFSYNNKELIINETVPNRFSPKSPDKAHLNLHINSLELGDSAVYFCASSQVPINYGYTFGSGTRLTVV.

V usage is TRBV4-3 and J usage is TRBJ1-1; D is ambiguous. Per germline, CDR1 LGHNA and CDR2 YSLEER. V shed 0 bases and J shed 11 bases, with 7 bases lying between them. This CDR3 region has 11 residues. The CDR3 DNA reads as TGCGCCAGCAGCCAAGATCTTAGCGCTTTCTTT. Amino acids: CASSQDLSAFF.